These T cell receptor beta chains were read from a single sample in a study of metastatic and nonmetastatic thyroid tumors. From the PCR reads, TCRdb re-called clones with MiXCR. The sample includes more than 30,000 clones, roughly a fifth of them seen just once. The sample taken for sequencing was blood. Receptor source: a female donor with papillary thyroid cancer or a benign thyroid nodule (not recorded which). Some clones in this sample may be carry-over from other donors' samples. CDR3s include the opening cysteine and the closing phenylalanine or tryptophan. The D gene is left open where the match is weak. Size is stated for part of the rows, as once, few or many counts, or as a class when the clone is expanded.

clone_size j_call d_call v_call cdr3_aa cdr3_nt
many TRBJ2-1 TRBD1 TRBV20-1 CSAGGQDFNNEQFF TGCAGTGCTGGGGGACAGGATTTTAACAATGAGCAGTTCTTC
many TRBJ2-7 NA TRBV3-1 CASSQVPRSSYEQYF TGTGCCAGCAGCCAAGTTCCCAGGAGCTCCTACGAGCAGTACTTC
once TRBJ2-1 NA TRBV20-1 CSARFRDSRSYNEQFF TGCAGTGCTAGATTTCGGGACTCCCGCTCCTACAATGAGCAGTTCTTC
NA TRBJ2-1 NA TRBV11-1 CASSPPGDIYNEQFF TGTGCCAGTAGCCCCCCAGGGGACATCTACAATGAGCAGTTCTTC
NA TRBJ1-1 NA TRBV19 CASSIKGRGTEAFF TGTGCCAGTAGTATCAAGGGGAGGGGCACTGAAGCTTTCTTT
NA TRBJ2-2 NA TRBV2 CASRVRQQNTGELFF TGTGCCAGCAGGGTAAGACAGCAGAACACCGGGGAGCTGTTTTTT
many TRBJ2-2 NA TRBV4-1 CASSLLSTGLHTGELFF TGCGCCAGCAGCCTCCTTAGTACAGGGTTACACACCGGGGAGCTGTTTTTT
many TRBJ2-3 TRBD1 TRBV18 CASSRATGGRTDTQYF TGTGCCAGCTCACGGGCGACAGGGGGCCGCACAGATACGCAGTATTTT
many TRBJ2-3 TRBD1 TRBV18 CASSPRGGSSTDTQYF TGTGCCAGCTCGCCTCGAGGGGGCTCTAGCACAGATACGCAGTATTTT
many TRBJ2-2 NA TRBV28 CASSLPEKNTGELFF TGTGCCAGCAGTTTACCAGAAAAGAACACCGGGGAGCTGTTTTTT
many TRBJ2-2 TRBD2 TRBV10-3 CAITPRGLAGGTGELFF TGTGCCATCACCCCCCGGGGACTAGCGGGGGGCACCGGGGAGCTGTTTTTT
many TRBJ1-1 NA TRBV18 CASSPSVNTEAFF TGTGCCAGCTCACCAAGCGTGAACACTGAAGCTTTCTTT
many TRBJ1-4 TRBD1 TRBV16 CASSQSPGGGEKLFF TGTGCCAGCAGCCAATCGCCAGGGGGTGGCGAAAAACTGTTTTTT
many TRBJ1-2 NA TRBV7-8 CASSLDREEGIYGYTF TGTGCCAGCAGCTTAGACAGAGAAGAGGGGATTTATGGCTACACCTTC
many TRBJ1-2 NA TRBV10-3 CAIRVAQIANYGYTF TGTGCCATCCGGGTCGCCCAGATAGCTAACTATGGCTACACCTTC
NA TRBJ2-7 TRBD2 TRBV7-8 CASSLSLAGTYEQYF TGTGCCAGCAGCTTGTCACTAGCGGGGACCTACGAGCAGTACTTC
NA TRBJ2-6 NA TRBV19 CASSIEGAGANVLTF TGTGCCAGTAGTATAGAAGGGGCTGGGGCCAACGTCCTGACTTTC
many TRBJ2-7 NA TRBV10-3 CATRLERQGRDEQYF TGTGCCACACGTCTAGAGAGGCAGGGGCGCGACGAGCAGTACTTC
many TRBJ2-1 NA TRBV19 CAVGWDEQFF TGTGCCGTCGGCTGGGATGAGCAGTTCTTC
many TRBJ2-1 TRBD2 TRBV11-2 CASSLDSGGSDEQFF TGTGCCAGCAGCTTAGATAGCGGGGGGTCCGATGAGCAGTTCTTC
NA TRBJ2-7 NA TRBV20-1 CSALRRDFPEYGQYF TGCAGTGCTCTCCGCCGGGACTTCCCCGAGTACGGGCAGTACTTC
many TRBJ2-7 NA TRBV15 CATSRDRAVTYEQYF TGTGCCACCAGCAGAGATAGGGCGGTTACCTACGAGCAGTACTTC
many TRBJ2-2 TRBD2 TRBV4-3 CASSQEWLAGGNTGELFF TGCGCCAGCAGCCAAGAGTGGCTAGCGGGGGGGAATACCGGGGAGCTGTTTTTT
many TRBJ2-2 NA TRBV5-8 CASRPRGGTGELFF TGTGCCAGCAGACCAAGGGGGGGCACCGGGGAGCTGTTTTTT
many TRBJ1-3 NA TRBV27 CARKNRESSGNTIYF TGTGCCAGGAAAAATAGGGAGAGCTCTGGAAACACCATATATTTT
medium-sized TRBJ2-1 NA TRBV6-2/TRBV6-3 CASRRGGVPNEQFF TGTGCCAGCAGAAGGGGGGGAGTACCCAATGAGCAGTTCTTC
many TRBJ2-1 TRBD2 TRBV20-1 CSVASGEDEQFF TGCAGTGTCGCTAGCGGGGAGGATGAGCAGTTCTTC
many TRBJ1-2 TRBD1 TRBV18 CASSPEVQGAYGYTF TGTGCCAGCTCACCAGAGGTCCAGGGGGCTTATGGCTACACCTTC
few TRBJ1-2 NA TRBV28 CASSYTGGGYGYTF TGTGCCAGCAGTTATACTGGGGGCGGCTATGGCTACACCTTC
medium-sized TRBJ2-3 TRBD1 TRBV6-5 CASSYPGQGDGTDTQYF TGTGCCAGCAGTTACCCTGGACAGGGAGACGGCACAGATACGCAGTATTTT
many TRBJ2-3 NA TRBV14 CASSQVKGNTDTQYF TGTGCCAGCAGCCAAGTCAAGGGTAACACAGATACGCAGTATTTT
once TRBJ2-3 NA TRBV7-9 CASSFWGGTDTQYF TGTGCCAGCAGCTTTTGGGGCGGGACAGATACGCAGTATTTT
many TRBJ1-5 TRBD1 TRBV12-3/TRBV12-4 CASSMDRASNQPQHF TGTGCCAGCAGTATGGACAGGGCTAGCAATCAGCCCCAGCATTTT
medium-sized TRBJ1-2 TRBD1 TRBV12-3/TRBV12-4 CASSRGQGDGYTF TGTGCCAGCAGCAGAGGACAGGGGGACGGCTACACCTTC
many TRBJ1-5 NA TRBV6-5 CASSYGRLSNQPQHF TGTGCCAGCAGTTACGGTCGCCTTAGCAATCAGCCCCAGCATTTT
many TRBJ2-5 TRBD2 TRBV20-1 CSARVLAGLETQYF TGCAGTGCTAGAGTCCTAGCGGGGTTAGAGACCCAGTACTTC
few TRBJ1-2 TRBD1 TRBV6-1 CASIGQGNYGYTF TGTGCCAGCATAGGACAGGGGAACTATGGCTACACCTTC
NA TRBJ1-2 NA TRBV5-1 CASSLDGDGAYGYTF TGCGCCAGCAGCTTGGACGGGGATGGGGCCTATGGCTACACCTTC
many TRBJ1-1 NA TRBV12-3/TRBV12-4 CASSLSSLAEAFF TGTGCCAGCAGTTTAAGTAGCCTGGCTGAAGCTTTCTTT
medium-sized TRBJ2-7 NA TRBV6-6 CASSYLTGPTYEQYF TGTGCCAGCAGTTACTTAACAGGGCCTACCTACGAGCAGTACTTC
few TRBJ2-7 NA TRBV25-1 CASSVSYEQYF TGTGCCAGCAGTGTTTCCTACGAGCAGTACTTC
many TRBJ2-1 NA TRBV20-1 CSARDVRSYNEQFF TGCAGTGCTAGAGACGTAAGGTCCTACAATGAGCAGTTCTTC